This entry lists 26 T cell receptor beta chains sequenced from one sample in a study of shared clonotypes between healthy human individuals. Here immunoSEQ multiplex PCR was the method, and the copy in TCRdb shows in-frame clones only, minus some. The sample lists some 580,000 clones, roughly 98% seen once, with more than 0.3% in the top ten. Naive CD8 cells were CD45RO-negative, positively selected for CCR7, excluding terminally differentiated effector memory CD45RA+ cells. The sample was naive CD8+ T cells sorted from blood. The receptor source for this set is a young man in good health.

The chain combines TRBV6-5 with TRBJ2-3, with D maybe TRBD2 (6 bases). The V end was cut by 6 bases, the J end by 6 bases, with 10 bases between. The germline V gene has CDR1 MNHEY and CDR2 SVGAGI. This CDR3 is built from 12 residues. The CDR3 sequence: CASSRDFDTQYF. The CDR3 nucleotides are TGTGCCAGCAGCAGGGACTTTGATACGCAGTATTTT.

The chain couples TRBV29-1 to TRBJ2-3; D is possibly TRBD1 (6 bases). Germline V lookup: CDR1 SQVTM, CDR2 ANQGSEA. The CDR3 runs 15 residues. V was clipped by 3 bases and J by 1 base, with 14 bases between them. In DNA form, the CDR3 reads TGCAGCGTTGAGTTGACAGGATCCCGCACAGATACGCAGTATTTT. Amino acid sequence: CSVELTGSRTDTQYF.

V and J are TRBV15 and TRBJ1-5; no clear D gene. Per germline, CDR1 LNHNV and CDR2 YYDKDF (reference sequence). V was shortened by 4 bases and J by 6 bases, with 10 bases between the two germline ends. The CDR3 is 13 residues long. The CDR3 DNA reads TGTGCCACCAGCACCGGCGGGTTTCAGCCCCAGCATTTT. Translation gives CATSTGGFQPQHF.

This chain links TRBV6-1 with TRBJ1-2; possible D gene TRBD1, 5 bases. CDR1 is MNHNS, CDR2 SASEGT, per germline. Trimming cost V 0 bases and J 4 bases, with 9 bases left between them. CDR3 length equals 14 residues. The CDR3 loop reads CASSEAVGAYGYTF. The CDR3 coding sequence is TGTGCCAGCAGTGAAGCGGTAGGGGCCTATGGCTACACCTTC.

The chain couples TRBV6-5 to TRBJ1-5; the match to TRBD1 covers 9 bases. The germline CDR1 and CDR2 sequences are MNHEY and SVGAGI. The CDR3 runs 15 residues. V lost 6 bases, J lost 2 bases, and 5 bases stayed unmatched. The CDR3 region has the DNA TGTGCCAGCAGCCGAACAGGGGGCCGCAATCAGCCCCAGCATTTT. This sequence encodes CASSRTGGRNQPQHF.

This chain joins TRBV5-6 and TRBJ2-7, with a tentative D call TRBD2 (6 bases). With 0 bases removed from V and 0 bases from J, the gap between germline ends came to 16 bases. Germline V gene lookup returns CDR1 SGHDT and CDR2 YYEEEE. This CDR3 is 17 amino acids long. This chain's CDR3 is CASSLGPFSGSSYEQYF. The CDR3 nucleotides read TGTGCCAGCAGCTTGGGTCCCTTTAGCGGAAGCTCCTACGAGCAGTACTTC.

V usage is TRBV29-1 and J usage is TRBJ2-1, with 15 positions matching TRBD2. The J segment lost 4 bases and the V segment lost 5 bases, leaving 18 bases of the junction unmatched. There are 20 residues in the CDR3. CDR1 is SQVTM, CDR2 ANQGSEA, per germline. The CDR3 DNA reads as TGCAGCGTTAGGTCATCAACCGGGACTAGCGGGAGGATAACATACAATGAGCAGTTCTTC. Encoded protein: CSVRSSTGTSGRITYNEQFF.

This rearrangement joins TRBV7-9 to TRBJ2-1; TRBD2 agrees at 11 bases. Looked up from germline, CDR1 is SEHNR and CDR2 is FQNEAQ (reference sequence). The CDR3 runs 16 residues. Unmatched junction bases numbered 8, after V lost 8 bases and J lost 2 bases. The CDR3 spells CASFQVTSGAYNEQFF. Here the CDR3 DNA reads TGTGCCAGCTTCCAAGTGACTAGCGGGGCCTACAATGAGCAGTTCTTC.

The genes are TRBV7-9 and TRBJ2-5, with TRBD2 matching 7 bases. V was clipped by 5 bases and J by 2 bases; unmatched bases: 11. Germline V gives CDR1 SEHNR, CDR2 FQNEAQ (reference sequence). This CDR3 is built from 16 residues. As DNA, the CDR3 is TGTGCCAGCAGCGCTGGGCCAGCGGGAAGTCAAGAGACCCAGTACTTC. Its protein is CASSAGPAGSQETQYF.

This sequence joins TRBV5-1 and TRBJ1-1, with 7 bases lining up with TRBD1. After removal of 6 bases from V and 1 base from J, the junction contained 9 bases not matched to a gene. The CDR3 totals 15 residues. CDR1 SGHRS and CDR2 YFSETQ come from the germline V gene. CDR3 DNA: TGCGCCAGCAAGGAGACAGGGTACGGGAACACTGAAGCTTTCTTT. It is translated as CASKETGYGNTEAFF.

J is TRBJ2-1 and V is TRBV19; no clear D gene. Trimming pared 3 bases from V and 0 bases from J, leaving 9 bases between. The CDR3 totals 15 residues. Germline CDR1 is LNHDA and CDR2 is SQIVND (reference sequence). The CDR3 DNA sequence: TGTGCCAGTAGTATTCAGAGCCGCTCCTACAATGAGCAGTTCTTC. Protein product: CASSIQSRSYNEQFF. Based on the CDR3 plus reference TRBV19 and TRBJ2-1, the full variable domain is DGGITQSPKYLFRKEGQNVTLSCEQNLNHDAMYWYRQDPGQGLRLIYYSQIVNDFQKGDIAEGYSVSREKKESFPLTVTSAQKNPTAFYLCASSIQSRSYNEQFFGPGTRLTVL.

The J gene is TRBJ2-3, the V gene TRBV7-3; 12 bases map to TRBD2. The CDR3 consists of 14 residues. V dropped 4 bases and J dropped 6; count of bases not matched to a gene: 2. From germline, CDR1 is SGHTA and CDR2 FQGTGA. CDR3 in DNA: TGTGCCAGCAGCTCTAGCGGGAGGGCCGATACGCAGTATTTT. This translates into CASSSSGRADTQYF.

In its sample, this clone was seen once. The rearrangement links TRBV11-2 to TRBJ2-3, with 8 nucleotides matching TRBD2. The germline CDR1 and CDR2 sequences are SGHAT and FQNNGV. V was clipped by 5 bases and J by 4 bases; unmatched bases: 8. This CDR3 region has 15 residues. The CDR3 DNA reads TGTGCCAGCAGCCTACGTAGCGGGAAAGCAGATACGCAGTATTTT. Residues: CASSLRSGKADTQYF.

The genes are TRBV7-9 and TRBJ2-7; TRBD2 matches 9 bases. In germline, CDR1 is SEHNR, CDR2 FQNEAQ (reference sequence). CDR3 size: 15 residues. The ends lost 4 bases at V and 2 bases at J; junction bases unmatched: 6. CDR3 nucleotide sequence: TGTGCCAGCAGCTCCGAGCGGGAGGATACCTACGAGCAGTACTTC. Amino acids: CASSSEREDTYEQYF.

The chain uses TRBV13 and TRBJ2-6; D ambiguous. The germline V gene encodes CDR1 PRHDT and CDR2 FYEKMQ (reference sequence). The length of the CDR3 is 15 residues. The V and J ends lost 1 base and 0 bases respectively, with 4 bases between them. Written as DNA, the CDR3 is TGTGCCAGCAGCTTAGTAGGCTCTGGGGCCAACGTCCTGACTTTC. This encodes CASSLVGSGANVLTF.

This clone came up once. The V and J genes are TRBV6-5 and TRBJ2-1; 8 bases agree with TRBD2. J gave up 15 bases and V 0 bases, and 7 bases lay outside the gene matches. This CDR3 has 13 amino acids. Germline CDR1 MNHEY, CDR2 SVGAGI. The CDR3 region is CASSYSSSGKGFF. The DNA of the CDR3 is TGTGCCAGCAGTTACTCGAGTAGCGGGAAAGGGTTCTTC.

V usage is TRBV2 and J usage is TRBJ2-7; 9 nucleotides line up with TRBD1. The length of the CDR3 is 14 residues. With V trimmed by 4 bases and J by 3 bases, 4 bases remained unmatched. Germline-derived CDR1 and CDR2 are SNHLY and FYNNEI. CDR3 DNA: TGTGCCAGCAGTGTCCTGACAGGGGGCTACGAGCAGTACTTC. Its protein is CASSVLTGGYEQYF.

This rearrangement joins TRBV7-2 to TRBJ2-7, with a weak D call TRBD1 (6 bases). V shed 5 bases and J shed 7 bases, with 15 bases lying between them. Germline V gives CDR1 SGHTA, CDR2 FQGNSA. This CDR3 spans 13 amino acids. The CDR3 protein is CASSDTGFGEQYF. The CDR3 DNA reads TGTGCCAGCAGCGATACAGGGTTTGGGGAGCAGTACTTC.

The genes are TRBV13 and TRBJ2-7; the match to TRBD2 covers 13 bases. The trim removed 1 base at V and 7 bases at J, leaving 7 bases unmatched. The CDR3 extends over 16 amino acids. Germline CDR1 PRHDT, CDR2 FYEKMQ (reference sequence). CDR3 sequence reads: CASSLEGLAGRDEQYF. CDR3 nucleotides: TGTGCCAGCAGCTTAGAGGGACTAGCGGGACGTGATGAGCAGTACTTC.

V gene TRBV27 combines with J gene TRBJ1-2; D uncertain. The germline V and J ends were trimmed by 5 bases and 4 bases, with 14 bases remaining between them. Germline lookup yields CDR1 MNHEY and CDR2 SMNVEV (reference sequence). There are 14 residues in the CDR3. The CDR3 coding sequence is TGTGCCAGCAGTCCAACTGGATATTTCTATGGCTACACCTTC. Translation: CASSPTGYFYGYTF.

The J gene is TRBJ2-1, the V gene TRBV5-1, with a possible D match to TRBD2 (5 bases). Germline values: CDR1 SGHRS, CDR2 YFSETQ. The germline V and J ends were trimmed by 0 bases and 8 bases, with 15 bases remaining between them. The CDR3 has 15 amino acids. In DNA form, the CDR3 reads TGCGCCAGCAGCTTGGTCAATCACAAGAGGGATGAGCAGTTCTTC. This translates into CASSLVNHKRDEQFF.

CDR3 residues: CASSLGRYETQYF. DNA for the CDR3: TGTGCCAGCTCCCTGGGGCGGTACGAGACCCAGTACTTC. The chain recombines TRBV6-5 with TRBJ2-5; D may be TRBD1 (5 bases). The V and J ends lost 8 bases and 5 bases respectively, with 15 bases between them. Germline CDR1 reads MNHEY; CDR2 reads SVGAGI. CDR3 length: 13 residues.

The V and J genes are TRBV7-9 and TRBJ2-7; 8 bases map to TRBD2. V shed 5 bases and J 2 bases; nucleotides not matched to a gene: 8. From germline, CDR1 is SEHNR and CDR2 FQNEAQ (reference sequence). This CDR3 is built from 15 residues. The CDR3 sequence is CASSPPTSATYEQYF. The CDR3 DNA sequence: TGTGCCAGCAGCCCTCCGACTAGCGCGACCTACGAGCAGTACTTC.

This clone was counted once. The chain carries TRBV7-8 and TRBJ1-1; D unclear. This CDR3 contains 13 residues. Germline values: CDR1 SGHVS, CDR2 FQNEAQ. Trimming pared 4 bases from V and 7 bases from J, leaving 13 bases between. This chain's CDR3 is CASSSRPVLEAFF. CDR3 coding DNA: TGTGCCAGCAGCTCCCGGCCGGTCCTTGAAGCTTTCTTT.

CDR3 residues: CASSLEVGDRGAFKGQYF. The CDR3 DNA sequence: TGTGCCAGCAGCTTAGAGGTTGGGGACAGGGGCGCTTTTAAGGGGCAGTACTTC. The chain carries TRBV11-2 and TRBJ2-7; 10 positions agree with TRBD1. J gave up 9 bases and V 0 bases, and 17 bases lay outside the gene matches. This CDR3 spans 18 amino acids. The V gene's germline CDR1 is SGHAT and CDR2 FQNNGV.

The chain links TRBV14 to TRBJ1-5, with D possibly TRBD1 on 5 matching bases. Germline V gene lookup returns CDR1 SGHDN and CDR2 FVKESK. Deletions cut 11 bases from V and 1 base from J, with 27 bases between. This CDR3 has 18 residues. The CDR3, as DNA: TGTGCCTACCAGAAATCCAGGCAGGGTTTAAGGAGCAATCAGCCCCAGCATTTT. It yields the protein CAYQKSRQGLRSNQPQHF.